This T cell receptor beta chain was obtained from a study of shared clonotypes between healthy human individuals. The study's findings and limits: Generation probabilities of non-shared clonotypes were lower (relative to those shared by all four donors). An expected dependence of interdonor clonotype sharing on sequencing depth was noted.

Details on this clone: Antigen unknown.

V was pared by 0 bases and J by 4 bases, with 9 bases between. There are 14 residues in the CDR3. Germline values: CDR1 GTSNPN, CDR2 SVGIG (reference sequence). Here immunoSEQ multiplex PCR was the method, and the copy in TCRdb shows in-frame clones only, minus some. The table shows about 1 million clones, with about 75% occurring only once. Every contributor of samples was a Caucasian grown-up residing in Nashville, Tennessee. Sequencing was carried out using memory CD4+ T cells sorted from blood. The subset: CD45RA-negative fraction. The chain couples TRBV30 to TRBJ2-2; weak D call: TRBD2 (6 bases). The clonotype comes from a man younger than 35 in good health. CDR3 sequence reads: CAWSVTEGTGELFF. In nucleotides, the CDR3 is TGTGCCTGGAGTGTAACGGAGGGCACCGGGGAGCTGTTTTTT.